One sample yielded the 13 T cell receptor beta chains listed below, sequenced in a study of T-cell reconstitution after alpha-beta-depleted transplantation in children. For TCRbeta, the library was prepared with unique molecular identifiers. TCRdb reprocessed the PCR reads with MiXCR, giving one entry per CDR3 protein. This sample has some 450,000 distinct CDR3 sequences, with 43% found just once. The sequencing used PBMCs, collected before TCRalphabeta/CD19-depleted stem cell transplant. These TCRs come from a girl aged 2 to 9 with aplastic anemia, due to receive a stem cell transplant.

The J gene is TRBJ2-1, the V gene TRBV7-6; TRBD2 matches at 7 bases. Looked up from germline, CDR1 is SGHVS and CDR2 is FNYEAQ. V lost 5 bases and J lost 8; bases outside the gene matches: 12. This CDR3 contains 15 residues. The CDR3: CASSLRARERDEQFF. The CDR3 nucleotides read TGTGCCAGCAGCCTGCGGGCGCGGGAGCGGGATGAGCAGTTCTTC.

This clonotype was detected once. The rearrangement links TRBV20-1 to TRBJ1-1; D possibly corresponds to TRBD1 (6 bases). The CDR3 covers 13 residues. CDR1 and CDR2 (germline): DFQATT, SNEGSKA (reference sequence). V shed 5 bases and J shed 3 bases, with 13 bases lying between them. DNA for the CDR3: TGCAGTGCTGGCCGGGACACCGACACTGAAGCTTTCTTT. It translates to CSAGRDTDTEAFF.

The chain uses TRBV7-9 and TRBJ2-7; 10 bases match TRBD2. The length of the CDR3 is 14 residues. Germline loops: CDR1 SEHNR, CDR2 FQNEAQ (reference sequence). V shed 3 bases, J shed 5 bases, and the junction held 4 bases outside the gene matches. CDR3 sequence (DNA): TGTGCCAGCAGCTTTAGCGGGAGGAGCGACGAGCAGTACTTC. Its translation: CASSFSGRSDEQYF.

The DNA of the CDR3 is TGTGCCAGCAGCTCCCTAACTAGCGGGAGAGACGAGCAGTACTTC. This translates into CASSSLTSGRDEQYF. The genes are TRBV7-2 and TRBJ2-7; 11 bases match TRBD2. V shed 4 bases, J shed 5 bases, and the junction held 7 bases outside the gene matches. The length of the CDR3 is 15 residues. Germline V gene sequence: CDR1 SGHTA, CDR2 FQGNSA.

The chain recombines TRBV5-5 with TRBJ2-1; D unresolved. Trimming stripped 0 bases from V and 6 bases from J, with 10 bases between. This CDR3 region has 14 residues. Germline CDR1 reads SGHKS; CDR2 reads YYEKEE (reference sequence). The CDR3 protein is CASSLVGRTNEQFF. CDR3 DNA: TGTGCCAGCAGCTTGGTTGGTCGCACCAATGAGCAGTTCTTC.

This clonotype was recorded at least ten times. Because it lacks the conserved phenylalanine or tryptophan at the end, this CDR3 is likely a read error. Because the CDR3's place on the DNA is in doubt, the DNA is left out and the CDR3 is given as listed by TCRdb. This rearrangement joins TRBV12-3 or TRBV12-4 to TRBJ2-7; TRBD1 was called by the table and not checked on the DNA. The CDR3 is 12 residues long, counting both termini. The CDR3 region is CASSTGTGPTFL.

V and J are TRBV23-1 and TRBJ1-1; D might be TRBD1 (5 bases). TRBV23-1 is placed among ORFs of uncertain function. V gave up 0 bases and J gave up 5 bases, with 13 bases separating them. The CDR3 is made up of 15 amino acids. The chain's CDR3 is CASSQSQGEGTEAFF. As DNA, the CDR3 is TGCGCCAGCAGTCAATCGCAGGGTGAGGGAACTGAAGCTTTCTTT.

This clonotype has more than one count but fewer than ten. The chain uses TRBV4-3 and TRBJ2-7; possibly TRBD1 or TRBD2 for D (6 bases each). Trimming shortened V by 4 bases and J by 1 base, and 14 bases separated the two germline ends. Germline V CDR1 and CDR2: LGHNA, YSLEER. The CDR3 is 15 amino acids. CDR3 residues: CASSRSGGGSYEQYF. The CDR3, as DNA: TGCGCCAGCAGCCGCTCTGGAGGGGGGTCCTACGAGCAGTACTTC.

For the CDR3, the DNA is TGTGCCAGCAGCCGGACTAGCGGGGGGGATACGCAGTATTTT. Its protein is CASSRTSGGDTQYF. The V call is TRBV6-5, the J call TRBJ2-3; 14 bases align to TRBD2. Germline CDR1 MNHEY, CDR2 SVGAGI. This CDR3 comprises 14 residues. Trimming at V came to 6 bases and at J to 6 bases, leaving 2 bases not matched to a gene.

The CDR3 loop reads CASSLARQGLDEQYF. CDR3 nucleotides: TGCGCCAGCAGCTTGGCCCGACAGGGTCTCGACGAGCAGTACTTC. The gene calls are TRBV5-1 and TRBJ2-7; 7 bases map to TRBD1. V shed 0 bases and J 5 bases; nucleotides not matched to a gene: 8. Looked up from germline, CDR1 is SGHRS and CDR2 is YFSETQ. The CDR3 sequence is 15 residues long.

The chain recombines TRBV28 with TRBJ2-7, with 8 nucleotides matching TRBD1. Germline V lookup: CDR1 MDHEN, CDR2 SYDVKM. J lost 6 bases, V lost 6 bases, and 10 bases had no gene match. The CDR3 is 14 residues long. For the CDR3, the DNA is TGTGCCAGCAGAATCCGGGACAGGTCGGGCGAGCAGTACTTC. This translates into CASRIRDRSGEQYF.

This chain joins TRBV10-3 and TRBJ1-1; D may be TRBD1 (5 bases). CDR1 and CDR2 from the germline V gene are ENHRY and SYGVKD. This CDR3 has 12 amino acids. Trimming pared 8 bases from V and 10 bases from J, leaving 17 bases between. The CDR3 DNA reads TGTGCCATCCAGGGAGATGAAGGGCGAGCTTTCTTT. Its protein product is CAIQGDEGRAFF.

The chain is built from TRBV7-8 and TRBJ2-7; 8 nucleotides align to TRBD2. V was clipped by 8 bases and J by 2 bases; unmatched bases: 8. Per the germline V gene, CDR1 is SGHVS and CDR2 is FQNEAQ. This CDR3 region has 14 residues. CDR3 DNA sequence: TGTGCCAGCGGCTACGCGGGAGGCACCTACGAGCAGTACTTC. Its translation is CASGYAGGTYEQYF.